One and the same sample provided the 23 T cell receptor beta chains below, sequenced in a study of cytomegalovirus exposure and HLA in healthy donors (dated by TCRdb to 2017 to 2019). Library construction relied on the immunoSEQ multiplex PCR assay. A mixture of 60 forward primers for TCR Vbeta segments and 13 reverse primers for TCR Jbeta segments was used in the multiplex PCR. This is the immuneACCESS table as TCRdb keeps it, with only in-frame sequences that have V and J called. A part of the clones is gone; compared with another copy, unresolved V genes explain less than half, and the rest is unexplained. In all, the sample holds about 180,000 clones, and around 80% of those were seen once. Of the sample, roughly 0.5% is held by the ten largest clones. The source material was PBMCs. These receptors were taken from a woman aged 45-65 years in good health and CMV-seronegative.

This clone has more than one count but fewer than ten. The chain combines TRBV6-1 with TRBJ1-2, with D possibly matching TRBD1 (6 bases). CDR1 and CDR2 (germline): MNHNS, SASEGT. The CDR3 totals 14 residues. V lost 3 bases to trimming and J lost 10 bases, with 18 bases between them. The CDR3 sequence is CASSDGYRDRVYTF. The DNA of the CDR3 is TGTGCCAGCAGTGACGGTTACAGGGATCGAGTCTACACCTTC.

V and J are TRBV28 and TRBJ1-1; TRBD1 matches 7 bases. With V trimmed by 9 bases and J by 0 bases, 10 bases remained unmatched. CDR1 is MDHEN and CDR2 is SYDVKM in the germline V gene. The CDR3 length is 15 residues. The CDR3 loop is CASSQQGRLNTEAFF. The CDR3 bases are TGTGCCAGTAGTCAACAGGGGAGATTGAACACTGAAGCTTTCTTT.

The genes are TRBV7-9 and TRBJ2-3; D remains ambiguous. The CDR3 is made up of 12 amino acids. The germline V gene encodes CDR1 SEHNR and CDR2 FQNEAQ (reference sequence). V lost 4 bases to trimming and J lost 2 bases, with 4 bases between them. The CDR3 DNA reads TGTGCCAGCAGCTCCTCCACAGATACGCAGTATTTT. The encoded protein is CASSSSTDTQYF.

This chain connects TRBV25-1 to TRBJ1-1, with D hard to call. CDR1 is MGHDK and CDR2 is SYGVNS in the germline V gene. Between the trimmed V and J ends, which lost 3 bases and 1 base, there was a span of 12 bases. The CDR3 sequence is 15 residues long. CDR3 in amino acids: CASSDATTGNTEAFF. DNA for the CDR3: TGTGCCAGCAGTGATGCCACCACGGGGAACACTGAAGCTTTCTTT.

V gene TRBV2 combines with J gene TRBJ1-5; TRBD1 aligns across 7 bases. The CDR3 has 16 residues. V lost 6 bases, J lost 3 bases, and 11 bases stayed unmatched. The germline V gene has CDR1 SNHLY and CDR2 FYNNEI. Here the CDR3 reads CASRVFPGQHNQPQHF. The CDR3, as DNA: TGTGCCAGCAGAGTATTCCCGGGACAGCACAATCAGCCCCAGCATTTT.

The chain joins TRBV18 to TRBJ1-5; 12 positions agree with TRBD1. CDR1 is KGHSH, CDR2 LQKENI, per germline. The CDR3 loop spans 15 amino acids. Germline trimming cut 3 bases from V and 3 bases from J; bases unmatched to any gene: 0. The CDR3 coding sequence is TGTGCCAGCTCACCGGGACAGGGGGCCAATCAGCCCCAGCATTTT. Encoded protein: CASSPGQGANQPQHF.

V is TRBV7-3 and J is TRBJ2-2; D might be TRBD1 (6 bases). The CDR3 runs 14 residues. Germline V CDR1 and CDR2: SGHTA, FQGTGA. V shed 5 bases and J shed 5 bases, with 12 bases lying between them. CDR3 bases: TGTGCCAGCAGCCTGGGACATAAGACCGGGGAGCTGTTTTTT. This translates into CASSLGHKTGELFF.

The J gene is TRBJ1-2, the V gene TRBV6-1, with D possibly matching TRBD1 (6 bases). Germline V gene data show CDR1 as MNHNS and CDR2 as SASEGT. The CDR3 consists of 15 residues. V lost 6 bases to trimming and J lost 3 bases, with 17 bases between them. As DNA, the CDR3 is TGTGCCAGCAGCCGAGGGAGGGGGGCAGACTATGGCTACACCTTC. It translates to CASSRGRGADYGYTF.

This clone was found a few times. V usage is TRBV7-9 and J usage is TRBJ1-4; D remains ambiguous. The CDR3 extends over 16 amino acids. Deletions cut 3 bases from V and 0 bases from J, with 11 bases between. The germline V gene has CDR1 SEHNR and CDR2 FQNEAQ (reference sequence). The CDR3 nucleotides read TGTGCCAGCAGCTTTTCGGTACAGACAACTAATGAAAAACTGTTTTTT. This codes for CASSFSVQTTNEKLFF. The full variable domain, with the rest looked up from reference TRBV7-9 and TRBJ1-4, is DTGVSQNPRHKITKRGQNVTFRCDPISEHNRLYWYRQTLGQGPEFLTYFQNEAQLEKSRLLSDRFSAERPKGSFSTLEIQRTEQGDSAMYLCASSFSVQTTNEKLFFGSGTQLSVL.

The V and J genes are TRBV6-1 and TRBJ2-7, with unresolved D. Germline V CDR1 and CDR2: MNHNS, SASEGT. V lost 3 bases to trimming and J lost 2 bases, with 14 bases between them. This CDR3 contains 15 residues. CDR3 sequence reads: CASSESIGLAYEQYF. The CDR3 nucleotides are TGTGCCAGCAGTGAGTCAATCGGCCTAGCCTACGAGCAGTACTTC.

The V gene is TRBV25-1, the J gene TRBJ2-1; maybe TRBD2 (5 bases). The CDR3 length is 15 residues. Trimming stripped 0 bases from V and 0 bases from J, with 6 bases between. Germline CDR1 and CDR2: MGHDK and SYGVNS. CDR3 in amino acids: CASSEYAGSYNEQFF. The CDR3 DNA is TGTGCCAGCAGTGAATATGCGGGCTCCTACAATGAGCAGTTCTTC.

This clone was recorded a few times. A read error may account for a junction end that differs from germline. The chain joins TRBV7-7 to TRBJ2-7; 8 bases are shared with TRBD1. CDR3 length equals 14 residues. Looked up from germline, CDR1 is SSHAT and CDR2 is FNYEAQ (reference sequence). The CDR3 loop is CASSTGQGLAEQYF. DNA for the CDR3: TGTGCTAGCAGCACAGGACAGGGCCTTGCCGAGCAGTACTTC. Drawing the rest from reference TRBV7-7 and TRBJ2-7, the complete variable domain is GAGVSQSPRYKVTKRGQDVTLRCDPISSHATLYWYQQALGQGPEFLTYFNYEAQPDKSGLPSDRFSAERPEGSISTLTIQRTEQRDSAMYRCASSTGQGLAEQYFGPGTRLTVT.

Here the CDR3 reads CASSYSKRRTDTQYF. Written as DNA, the CDR3 is TGTGCCAGCAGTTACTCGAAGAGGAGGACAGATACGCAGTATTTT. The chain carries TRBV6-5 and TRBJ2-3; D perhaps matches TRBD2 (5 bases). Per germline, CDR1 MNHEY and CDR2 SVGAGI. The CDR3 sequence is 15 residues long. V shed 0 bases and J shed 3 bases, with 10 bases lying between them.

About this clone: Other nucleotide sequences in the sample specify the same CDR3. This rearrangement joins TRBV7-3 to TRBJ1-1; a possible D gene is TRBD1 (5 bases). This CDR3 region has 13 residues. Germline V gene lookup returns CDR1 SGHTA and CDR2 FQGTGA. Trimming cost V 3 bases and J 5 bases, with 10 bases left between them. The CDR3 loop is CASSLQGGTEAFF. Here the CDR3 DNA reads TGTGCCAGCAGCTTGCAGGGAGGGACTGAAGCTTTCTTT. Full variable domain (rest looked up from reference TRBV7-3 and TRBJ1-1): GAGVSQTPSNKVTEKGKYVELRCDPISGHTALYWYRQSLGQGPEFLIYFQGTGAADDSGLPNDRFFAVRPEGSVSTLKIQRTERGDSAVYLCASSLQGGTEAFFGQGTRLTVV.

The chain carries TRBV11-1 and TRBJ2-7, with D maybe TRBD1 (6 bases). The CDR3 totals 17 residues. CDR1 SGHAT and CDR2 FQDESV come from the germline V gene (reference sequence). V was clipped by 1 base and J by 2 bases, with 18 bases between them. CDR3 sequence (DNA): TGTGCCAGCAGCTTAGGCAGGGGAAACAATGGGACCTACGAGCAGTACTTC. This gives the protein CASSLGRGNNGTYEQYF.

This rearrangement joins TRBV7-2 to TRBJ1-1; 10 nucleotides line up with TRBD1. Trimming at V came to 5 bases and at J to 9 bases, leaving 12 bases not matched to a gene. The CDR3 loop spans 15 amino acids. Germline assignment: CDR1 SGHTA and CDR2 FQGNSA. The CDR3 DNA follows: TGTGCCAGCAGCCCCCCTGCCGGACAGGGGGGAAAAGCTTTCTTT. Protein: CASSPPAGQGGKAFF.

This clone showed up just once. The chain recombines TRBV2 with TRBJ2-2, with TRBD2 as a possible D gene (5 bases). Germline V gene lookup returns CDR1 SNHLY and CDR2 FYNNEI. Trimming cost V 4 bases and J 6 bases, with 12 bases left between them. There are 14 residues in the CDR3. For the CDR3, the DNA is TGTGCCAGCAGTGGGGTTTACGGGGCCGGGGAGCTGTTTTTT. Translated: CASSGVYGAGELFF. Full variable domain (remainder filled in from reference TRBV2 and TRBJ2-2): EPEVTQTPSHQVTQMGQEVILRCVPISNHLYFYWYRQILGQKVEFLVSFYNNEISEKSEIFDDQFSVERPDGSNFTLKIRSTKLEDSAMYFCASSGVYGAGELFFGEGSRLTVL.

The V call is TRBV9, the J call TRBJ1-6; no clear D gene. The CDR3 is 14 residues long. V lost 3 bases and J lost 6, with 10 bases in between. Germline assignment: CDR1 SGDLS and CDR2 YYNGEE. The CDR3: CASSADIFNSPLHF. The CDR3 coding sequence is TGTGCCAGCAGCGCCGACATTTTTAATTCACCCCTCCACTTT.

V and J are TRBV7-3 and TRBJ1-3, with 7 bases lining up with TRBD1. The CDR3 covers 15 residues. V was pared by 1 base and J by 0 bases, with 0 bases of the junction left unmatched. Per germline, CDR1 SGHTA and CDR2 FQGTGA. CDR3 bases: TGTGCCAGCAGCTTAAACAGGGGCTCTGGAAACACCATATATTTT. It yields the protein CASSLNRGSGNTIYF.

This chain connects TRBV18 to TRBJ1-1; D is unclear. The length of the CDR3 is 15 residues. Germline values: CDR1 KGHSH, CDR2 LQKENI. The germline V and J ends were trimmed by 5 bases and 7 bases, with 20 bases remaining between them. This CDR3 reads CASSLRPQQAGEAFF. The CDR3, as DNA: TGTGCCAGCTCATTACGGCCACAGCAGGCAGGTGAAGCTTTCTTT.

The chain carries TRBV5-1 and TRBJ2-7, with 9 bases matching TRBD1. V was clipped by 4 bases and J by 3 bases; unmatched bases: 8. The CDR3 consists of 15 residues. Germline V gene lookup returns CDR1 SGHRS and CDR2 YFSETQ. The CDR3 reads CASSAYRGLSYEQYF. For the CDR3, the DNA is TGCGCCAGCAGCGCATACAGGGGGCTTAGCTACGAGCAGTACTTC.

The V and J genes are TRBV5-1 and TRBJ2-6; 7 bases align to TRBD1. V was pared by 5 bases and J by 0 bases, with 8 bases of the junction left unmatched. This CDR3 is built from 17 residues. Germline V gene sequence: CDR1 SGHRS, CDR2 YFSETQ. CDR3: CASSSTGVPSGANVLTF. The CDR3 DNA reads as TGCGCCAGCAGTTCAACAGGGGTCCCCTCTGGGGCCAACGTCCTGACTTTC.

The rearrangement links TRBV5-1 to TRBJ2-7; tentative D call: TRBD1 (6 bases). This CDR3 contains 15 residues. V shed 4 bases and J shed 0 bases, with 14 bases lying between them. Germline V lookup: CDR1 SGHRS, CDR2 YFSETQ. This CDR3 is CASSRQARSSYEQYF. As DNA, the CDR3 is TGCGCCAGCAGCAGACAGGCCCGAAGCTCCTACGAGCAGTACTTC.